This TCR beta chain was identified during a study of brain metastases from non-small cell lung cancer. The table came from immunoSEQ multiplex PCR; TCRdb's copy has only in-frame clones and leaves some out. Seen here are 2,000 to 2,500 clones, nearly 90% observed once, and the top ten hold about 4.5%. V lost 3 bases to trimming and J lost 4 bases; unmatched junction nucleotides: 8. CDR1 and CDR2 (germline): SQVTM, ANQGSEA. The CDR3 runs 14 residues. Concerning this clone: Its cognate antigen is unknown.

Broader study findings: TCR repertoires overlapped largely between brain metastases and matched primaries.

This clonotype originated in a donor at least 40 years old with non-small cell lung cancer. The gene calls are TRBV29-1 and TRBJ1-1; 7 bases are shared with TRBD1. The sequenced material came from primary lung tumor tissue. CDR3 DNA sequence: TGCAGCGTTGAGCCGACTCAGGGGGGCACTGAAGCTTTCTTT. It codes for CSVEPTQGGTEAFF.